The 3 T cell receptor beta chains reported below all come from one sample, sequenced in a study of shared clonotypes between healthy human individuals. Sequencing used immunoSEQ multiplex PCR; TCRdb keeps in-frame clones, though not all of them. The table records some 2,100,000 clones, nearly 97% of them present only once. The sample comprised naive CD4+ T cells sorted from blood. Described subset: CD45RA+ positively selected. Receptors originate from a man aged 18-30 years in good health.

J is TRBJ1-5 and V is TRBV5-6; D remains unclear. Germline V CDR1 and CDR2: SGHDT, YYEEEE. Trimming removed 1 base from V and 6 bases from J, with 8 bases in between. The CDR3 sequence is 13 residues long. For the CDR3, the DNA is TGTGCCAGCAGCTTGTCCGTGAGTCAGCCCCAGCATTTT. This codes for CASSLSVSQPQHF.

This rearrangement joins TRBV28 to TRBJ2-7; maybe TRBD1 (5 bases). The germline gives CDR1 MDHEN, CDR2 SYDVKM. The CDR3 covers 16 residues. The germline V and J ends were trimmed by 1 base and 2 bases, with 15 bases remaining between them. The CDR3: CASSLYGTGTAYEQYF. The CDR3 DNA reads TGTGCCAGCAGTTTATATGGTACAGGAACCGCCTACGAGCAGTACTTC.

The count of this clone is one. The chain combines TRBV30 with TRBJ1-2; weak D call: TRBD1 (5 bases). V was clipped by 4 bases and J by 2 bases, with 5 bases between them. Germline V gene data show CDR1 as GTSNPN and CDR2 as SVGIG (reference sequence). The CDR3 loop spans 11 amino acids. The CDR3 region is CAWTGNYGYTF. CDR3 nucleotides: TGTGCCTGGACAGGGAACTATGGCTACACCTTC.